This T cell receptor beta chain came from a study of cytomegalovirus exposure and HLA in healthy donors. On this clone itself: The antigen is not known.

The donors (healthy individuals) were bone marrow donors. With 60 Vbeta and 13 Jbeta primers, the PCR was carried out. Clones were read by immunoSEQ multiplex PCR, and TCRdb kept only the in-frame ones, dropping some. This repertoire comprises about 60,000 clones; its ten largest clones make up around 10%. CDR1 is SGHRS, CDR2 YFSETQ, per germline. The CDR3 spans 14 residues. The J segment lost 5 bases and the V segment lost 10 bases, leaving 12 bases of the junction unmatched. Whole-study results and caveats: Later analysis associated a missense DCLRE1C variant with TCR beta V- and J-gene trimming. TCR beta chains associated with HLA were, in a later analysis, more clonally expanded than equally common others. In an earlier analysis, about 87% or about 30%: the productive usage of most TCR beta V segments.

The chain carries TRBV5-1 and TRBJ2-5, with 9 bases identical to TRBD2. This TCR came from a man in his fifties in good health and CMV-seropositive. The sample consisted of PBMCs. CDR3 sequence reads: CAPNLAGVEETQYF. Written as DNA, the CDR3 is TGCGCCCCAAATTTAGCGGGAGTAGAGGAGACCCAGTACTTC.